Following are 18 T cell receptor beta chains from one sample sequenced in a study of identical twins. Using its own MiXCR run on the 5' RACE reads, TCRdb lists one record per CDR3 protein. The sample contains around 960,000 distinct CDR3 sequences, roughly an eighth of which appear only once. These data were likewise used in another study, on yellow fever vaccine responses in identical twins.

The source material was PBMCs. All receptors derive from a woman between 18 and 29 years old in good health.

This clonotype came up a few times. The CDR3 is CASSPSTGANEQFF. CDR3 nucleotide sequence: TGTGCCAGCAGCCCATCGACAGGGGCCAATGAGCAGTTCTTC. The J gene is TRBJ2-1, the V gene TRBV9; TRBD1 matches 8 bases. J lost 6 bases, V lost 4 bases, and 6 bases had no gene match. This CDR3 has 14 residues. The germline V gene encodes CDR1 SGDLS and CDR2 YYNGEE.

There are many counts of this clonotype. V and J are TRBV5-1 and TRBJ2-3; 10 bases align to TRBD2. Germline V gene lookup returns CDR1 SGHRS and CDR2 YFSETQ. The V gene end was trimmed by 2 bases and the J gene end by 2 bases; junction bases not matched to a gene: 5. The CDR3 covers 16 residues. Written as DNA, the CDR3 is TGCGCCAGCAGCTTCGTAGCGGGAGGATCCACAGATACGCAGTATTTT. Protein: CASSFVAGGSTDTQYF.

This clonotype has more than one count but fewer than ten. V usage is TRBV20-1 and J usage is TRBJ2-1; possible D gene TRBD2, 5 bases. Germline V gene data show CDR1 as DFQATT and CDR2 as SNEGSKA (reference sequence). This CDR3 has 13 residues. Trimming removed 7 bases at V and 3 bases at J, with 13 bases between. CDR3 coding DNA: TGCAGTGTAGGGCTAGGACTCTACAATGAGCAGTTCTTC. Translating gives CSVGLGLYNEQFF.

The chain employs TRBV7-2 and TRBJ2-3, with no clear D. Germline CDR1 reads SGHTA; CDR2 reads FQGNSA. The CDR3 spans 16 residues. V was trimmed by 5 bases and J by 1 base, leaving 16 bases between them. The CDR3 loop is CASSLSTNGGTDTQYF. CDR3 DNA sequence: TGTGCCAGCAGCCTCTCTACGAACGGAGGCACAGATACGCAGTATTTT.

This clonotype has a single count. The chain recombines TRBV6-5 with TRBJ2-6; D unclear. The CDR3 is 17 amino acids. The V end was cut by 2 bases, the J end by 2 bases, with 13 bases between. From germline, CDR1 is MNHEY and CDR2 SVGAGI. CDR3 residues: CASSYARESAGANVLTF. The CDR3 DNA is TGTGCCAGCAGTTACGCGAGAGAGTCGGCTGGGGCCAACGTCCTGACTTTC.

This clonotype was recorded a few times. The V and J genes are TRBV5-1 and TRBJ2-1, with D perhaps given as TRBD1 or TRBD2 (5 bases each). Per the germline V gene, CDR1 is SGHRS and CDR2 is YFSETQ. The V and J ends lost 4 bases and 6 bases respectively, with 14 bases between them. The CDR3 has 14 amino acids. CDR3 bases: TGCGCCAGCAGCCCGCCGGGACCCAGCAATGAGCAGTTCTTC. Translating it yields CASSPPGPSNEQFF.

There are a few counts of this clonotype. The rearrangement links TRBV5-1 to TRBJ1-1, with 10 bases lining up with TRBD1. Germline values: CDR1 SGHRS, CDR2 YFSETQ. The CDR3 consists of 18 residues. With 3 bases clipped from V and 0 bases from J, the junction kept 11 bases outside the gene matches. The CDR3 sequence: CASSSWTGGNPMNTEAFF. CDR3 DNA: TGCGCCAGCAGCTCTTGGACAGGGGGGAACCCCATGAACACTGAAGCTTTCTTT.

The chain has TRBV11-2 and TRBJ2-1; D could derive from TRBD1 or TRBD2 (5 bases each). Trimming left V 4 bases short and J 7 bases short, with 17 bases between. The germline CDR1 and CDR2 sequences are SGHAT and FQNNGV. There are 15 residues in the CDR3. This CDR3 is CASSSSWERGNEQFF. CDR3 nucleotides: TGTGCCAGCAGCTCCTCATGGGAGAGGGGTAATGAGCAGTTCTTC.

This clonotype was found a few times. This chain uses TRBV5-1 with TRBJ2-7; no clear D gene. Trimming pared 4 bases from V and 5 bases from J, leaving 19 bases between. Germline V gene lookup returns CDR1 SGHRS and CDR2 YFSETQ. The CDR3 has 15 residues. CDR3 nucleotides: TGCGCCAGCAGCCCTACCTTGGACCGCTCGCACGAGCAGTACTTC. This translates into CASSPTLDRSHEQYF.

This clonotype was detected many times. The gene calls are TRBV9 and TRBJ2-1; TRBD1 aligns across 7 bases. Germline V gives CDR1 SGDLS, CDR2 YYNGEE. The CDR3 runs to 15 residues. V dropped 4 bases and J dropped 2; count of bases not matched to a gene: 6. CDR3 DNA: TGTGCCAGCAGCCAATACGGACAGGCCTACAATGAGCAGTTCTTC. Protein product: CASSQYGQAYNEQFF. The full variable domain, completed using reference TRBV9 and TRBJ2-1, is DSGVTQTPKHLITATGQRVTLRCSPRSGDLSVYWYQQSLDQGLQFLIQYYNGEERAKGNILERFSAQQFPDLHSELNLSSLELGDSALYFCASSQYGQAYNEQFFGPGTRLTVL.

CDR3 nucleotide sequence: TGTGCCAGCAATATACAGGGGGCGCATTCTAATGAAAAACTGTTTTTT. Translated: CASNIQGAHSNEKLFF. The chain joins TRBV13 to TRBJ1-4, with 9 bases lining up with TRBD1. V trimming: 7 bases; J trimming: 3 bases; junction bases outside the gene matches: 9. The CDR3 length is 16 residues. The V gene's germline CDR1 is PRHDT and CDR2 FYEKMQ (reference sequence).

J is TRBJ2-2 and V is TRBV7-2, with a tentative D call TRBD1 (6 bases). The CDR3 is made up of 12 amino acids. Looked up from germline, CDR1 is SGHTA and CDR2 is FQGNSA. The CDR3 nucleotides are TGTGCGAGGGGGTTCCTGACCGGGGAGCTGTTTTTT. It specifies CARGFLTGELFF.

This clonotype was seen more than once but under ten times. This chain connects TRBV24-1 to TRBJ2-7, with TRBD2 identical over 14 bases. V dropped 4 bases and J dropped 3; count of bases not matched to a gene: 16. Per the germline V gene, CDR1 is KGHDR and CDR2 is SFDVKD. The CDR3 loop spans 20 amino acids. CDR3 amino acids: CATSETPGLAGATNYYEQYF. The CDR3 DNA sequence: TGTGCCACCAGTGAAACTCCGGGACTAGCGGGAGCCACAAACTACTACGAGCAGTACTTC.

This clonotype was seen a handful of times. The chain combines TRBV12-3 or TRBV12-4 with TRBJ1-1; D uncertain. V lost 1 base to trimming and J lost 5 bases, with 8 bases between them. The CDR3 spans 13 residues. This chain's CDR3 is CASSLDRWTEAFF. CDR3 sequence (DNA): TGTGCCAGCAGTTTAGACCGGTGGACTGAAGCTTTCTTT.

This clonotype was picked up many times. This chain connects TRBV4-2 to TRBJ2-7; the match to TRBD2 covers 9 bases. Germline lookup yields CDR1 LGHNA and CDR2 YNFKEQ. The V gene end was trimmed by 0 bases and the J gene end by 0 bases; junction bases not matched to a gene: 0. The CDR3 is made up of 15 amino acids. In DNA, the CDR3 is TGTGCCAGCAGCCAAGAGCGGGAGGGCTCCTACGAGCAGTACTTC. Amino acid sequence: CASSQEREGSYEQYF.

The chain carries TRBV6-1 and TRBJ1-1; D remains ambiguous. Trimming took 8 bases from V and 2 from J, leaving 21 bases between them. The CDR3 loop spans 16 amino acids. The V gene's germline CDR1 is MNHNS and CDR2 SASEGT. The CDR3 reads CASAPIPRPGNTEAFF. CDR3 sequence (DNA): TGTGCCAGCGCGCCCATACCCCGCCCGGGAAACACTGAAGCTTTCTTT.

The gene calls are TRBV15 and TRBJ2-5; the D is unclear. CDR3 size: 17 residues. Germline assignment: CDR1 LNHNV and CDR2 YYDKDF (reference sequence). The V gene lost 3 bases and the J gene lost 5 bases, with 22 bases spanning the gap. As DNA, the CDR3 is TGTGCCACCAGCAGGGAAGACACTCTTCTTTTGTGGGAGACCCAGTACTTC. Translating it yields CATSREDTLLLWETQYF.

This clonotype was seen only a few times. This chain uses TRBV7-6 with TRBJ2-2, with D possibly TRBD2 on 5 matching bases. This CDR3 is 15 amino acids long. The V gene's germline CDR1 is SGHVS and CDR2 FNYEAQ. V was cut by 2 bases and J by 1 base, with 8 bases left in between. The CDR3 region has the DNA TGTGCCAGCAGCTTAATTCGGGGGAACACCGGGGAGCTGTTTTTT. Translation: CASSLIRGNTGELFF.